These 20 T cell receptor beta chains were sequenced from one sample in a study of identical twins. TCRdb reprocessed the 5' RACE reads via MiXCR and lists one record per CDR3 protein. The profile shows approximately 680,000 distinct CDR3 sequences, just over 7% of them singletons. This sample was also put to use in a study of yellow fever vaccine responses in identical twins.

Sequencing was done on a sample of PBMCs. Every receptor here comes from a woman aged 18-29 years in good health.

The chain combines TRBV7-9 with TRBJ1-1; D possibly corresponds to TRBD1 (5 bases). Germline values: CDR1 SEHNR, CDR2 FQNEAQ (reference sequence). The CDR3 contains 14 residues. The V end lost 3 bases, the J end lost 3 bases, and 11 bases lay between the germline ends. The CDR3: CASSFGGVYTEAFF. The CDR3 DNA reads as TGTGCCAGCAGCTTCGGGGGTGTTTACACTGAAGCTTTCTTT.

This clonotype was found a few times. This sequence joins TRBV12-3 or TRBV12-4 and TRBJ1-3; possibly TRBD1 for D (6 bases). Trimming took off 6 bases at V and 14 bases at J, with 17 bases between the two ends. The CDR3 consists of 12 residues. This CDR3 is CASSLGGSSLYF. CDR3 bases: TGTGCCAGCAGCCTGGGGGGCTCGAGCCTATATTTT.

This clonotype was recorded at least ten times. The DNA of the CDR3 is TGTGCCAGCAGAAAAGCGGGAGGGTCCTACAATGAGCAGTTCTTC. It yields the protein CASRKAGGSYNEQFF. V usage is TRBV6-1 and J usage is TRBJ2-1; the match to TRBD2 covers 10 bases. The CDR3 has 15 amino acids. The germline V gene encodes CDR1 MNHNS and CDR2 SASEGT. V lost 6 bases to trimming and J lost 1 base; unmatched junction nucleotides: 3.

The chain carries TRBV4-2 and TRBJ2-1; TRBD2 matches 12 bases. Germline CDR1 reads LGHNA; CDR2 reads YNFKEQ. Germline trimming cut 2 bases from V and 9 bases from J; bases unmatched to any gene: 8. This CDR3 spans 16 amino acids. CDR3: CASSQPTSGSKGEQFF. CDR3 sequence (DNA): TGTGCCAGCAGCCAACCGACTAGCGGGAGTAAGGGTGAGCAGTTCTTC.

The CDR3 here is CASSSLRGANTGELFF. The CDR3, as DNA: TGTGCCAGCAGTTCCCTTCGGGGGGCGAACACCGGGGAGCTGTTTTTT. This chain uses TRBV6-5 with TRBJ2-2; TRBD2 aligns across 7 bases. CDR3 length equals 16 residues. V was clipped by 4 bases and J by 0 bases; unmatched bases: 5. Germline assignment: CDR1 MNHEY and CDR2 SVGAGI.

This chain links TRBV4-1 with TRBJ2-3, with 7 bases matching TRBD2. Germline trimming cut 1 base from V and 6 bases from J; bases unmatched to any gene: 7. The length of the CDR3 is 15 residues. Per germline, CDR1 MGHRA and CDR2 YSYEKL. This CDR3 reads CASSQAASAGDTQYF. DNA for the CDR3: TGCGCCAGCAGCCAAGCCGCATCAGCGGGGGATACGCAGTATTTT.

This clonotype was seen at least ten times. The CDR3 DNA is TGTGCCAGCAGTTTATTCGGGACCAACACCGGGGAGCTGTTTTTT. Its translation is CASSLFGTNTGELFF. The chain is built from TRBV12-3 or TRBV12-4 and TRBJ2-2; D is perhaps TRBD1 or TRBD2 (5 bases each). This CDR3 comprises 15 residues. V shed 2 bases and J shed 2 bases, with 9 bases lying between them.

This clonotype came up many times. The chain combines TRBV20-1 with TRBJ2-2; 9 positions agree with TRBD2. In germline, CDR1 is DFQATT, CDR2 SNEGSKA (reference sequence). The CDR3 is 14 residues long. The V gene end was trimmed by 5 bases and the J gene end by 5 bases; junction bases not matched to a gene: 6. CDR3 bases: TGCAGTGCTTCCCCGACTAGCGGTACCGGGGAGCTGTTTTTT. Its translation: CSASPTSGTGELFF.

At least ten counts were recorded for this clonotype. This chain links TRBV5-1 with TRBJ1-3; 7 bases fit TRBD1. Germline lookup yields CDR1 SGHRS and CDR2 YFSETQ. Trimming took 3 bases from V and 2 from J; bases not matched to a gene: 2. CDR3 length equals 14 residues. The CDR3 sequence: CASSWDSAGNTIYF. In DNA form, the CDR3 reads TGCGCCAGCAGCTGGGACAGTGCTGGAAACACCATATATTTT.

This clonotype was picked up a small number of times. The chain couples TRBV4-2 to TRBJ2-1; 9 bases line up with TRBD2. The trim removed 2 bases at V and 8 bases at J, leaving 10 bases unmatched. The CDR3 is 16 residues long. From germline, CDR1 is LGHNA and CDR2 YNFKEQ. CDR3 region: CASSQLLAGSMHEQFF. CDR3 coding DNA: TGTGCCAGCAGCCAACTACTAGCGGGCTCCATGCATGAGCAGTTCTTC.

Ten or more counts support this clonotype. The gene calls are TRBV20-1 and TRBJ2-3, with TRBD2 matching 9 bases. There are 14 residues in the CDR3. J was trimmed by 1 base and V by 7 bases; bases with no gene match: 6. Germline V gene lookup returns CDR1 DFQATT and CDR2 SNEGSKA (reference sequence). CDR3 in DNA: TGCAGTGTGATGACTAGCGGCCGCACAGATACGCAGTATTTT. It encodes CSVMTSGRTDTQYF.

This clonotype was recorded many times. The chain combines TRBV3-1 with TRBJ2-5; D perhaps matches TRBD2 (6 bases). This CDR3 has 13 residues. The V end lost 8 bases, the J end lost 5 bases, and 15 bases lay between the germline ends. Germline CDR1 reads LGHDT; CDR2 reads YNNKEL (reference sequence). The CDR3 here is CASVGRGRETQYF. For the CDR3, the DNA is TGTGCCAGCGTAGGGCGGGGACGGGAGACCCAGTACTTC.

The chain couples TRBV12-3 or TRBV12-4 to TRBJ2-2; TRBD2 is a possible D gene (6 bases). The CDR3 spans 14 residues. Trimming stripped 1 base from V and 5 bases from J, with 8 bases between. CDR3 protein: CASSLVGRTGELFF. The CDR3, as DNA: TGTGCCAGCAGTTTAGTGGGGAGGACCGGGGAGCTGTTTTTT.

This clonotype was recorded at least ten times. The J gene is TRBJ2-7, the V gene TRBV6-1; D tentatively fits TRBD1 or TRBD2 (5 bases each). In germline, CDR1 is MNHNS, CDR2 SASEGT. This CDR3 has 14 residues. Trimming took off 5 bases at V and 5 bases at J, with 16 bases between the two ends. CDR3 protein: CASSPGAQGNEQYF. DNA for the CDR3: TGTGCCAGCAGTCCCGGGGCTCAGGGAAACGAGCAGTACTTC.

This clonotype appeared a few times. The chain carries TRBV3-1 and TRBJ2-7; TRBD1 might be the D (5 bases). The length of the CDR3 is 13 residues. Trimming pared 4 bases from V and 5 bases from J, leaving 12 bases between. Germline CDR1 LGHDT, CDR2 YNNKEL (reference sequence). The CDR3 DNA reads TGTGCCAGCAGCCCCAGCAGGGTCCACGAGCAGTACTTC. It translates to CASSPSRVHEQYF.

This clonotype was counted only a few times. Written as DNA, the CDR3 is TGCGCCAGCAGTCCGACAGGAGTAAGGTTCAGCTCCTACGAGCAGTACTTC. Its translation is CASSPTGVRFSSYEQYF. This rearrangement joins TRBV4-1 to TRBJ2-7, with a possible D match to TRBD1 (6 bases). Germline-derived CDR1 and CDR2 are MGHRA and YSYEKL. Trimming took 6 bases from V and 0 from J, leaving 21 bases between them. The CDR3 loop spans 17 amino acids.

The CDR3 is CASRVSGRYNQYF. CDR3 bases: TGTGCCAGCCGGGTATCCGGTAGATACAATCAGTATTTT. This chain uses TRBV11-2 with TRBJ2-3; D is ambiguous. The CDR3 loop spans 13 amino acids. Germline values: CDR1 SGHAT, CDR2 FQNNGV. Between the trimmed V and J ends, which lost 8 bases and 12 bases, there was a span of 21 bases.

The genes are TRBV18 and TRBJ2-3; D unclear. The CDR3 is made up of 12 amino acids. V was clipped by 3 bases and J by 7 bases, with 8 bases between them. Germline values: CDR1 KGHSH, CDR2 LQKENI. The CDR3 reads CASSPGEHTQYF. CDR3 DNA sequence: TGTGCCAGCTCACCCGGCGAGCATACGCAGTATTTT.

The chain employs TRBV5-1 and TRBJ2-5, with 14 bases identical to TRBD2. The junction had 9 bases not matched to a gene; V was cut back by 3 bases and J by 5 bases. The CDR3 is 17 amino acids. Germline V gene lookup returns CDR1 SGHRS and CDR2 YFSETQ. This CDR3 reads CASSWDKRTSGGETQYF. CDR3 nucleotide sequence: TGCGCCAGCAGCTGGGATAAGCGGACTAGCGGGGGGGAGACCCAGTACTTC. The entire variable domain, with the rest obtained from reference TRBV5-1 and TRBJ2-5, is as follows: KAGVTQTPRYLIKTRGQQVTLSCSPISGHRSVSWYQQTPGQGLQFLFEYFSETQRNKGNFPGRFSGRQFSNSRSEMNVSTLELGDSALYLCASSWDKRTSGGETQYFGPGTRLLVL.

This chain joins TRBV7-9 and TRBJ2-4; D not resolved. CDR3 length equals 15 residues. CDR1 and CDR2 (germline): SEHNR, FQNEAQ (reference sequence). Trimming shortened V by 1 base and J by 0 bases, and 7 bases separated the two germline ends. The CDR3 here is CASSLGPLAKNIQYF. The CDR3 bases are TGTGCCAGCAGCTTAGGACCTTTAGCCAAAAACATTCAGTACTTC.